What follows is one T cell receptor (beta chain) and its context. Its antigen is unidentified. Time point described: baseline, week 1 (first vaccination visit). Treatment here: pre-vaccination baseline after standard-of-care therapy. Astrocytomas that were new, WHO grade 3 or 4, IDH1-mutant and ATRX-lost were present in the donors. The sample is drawn from a study of a mutant IDH1 vaccine in newly diagnosed glioma. Study-wide context: Treated patients comprised around 62% males and around 38% females, mean age roughly 43 years. Findings and limits, study-wide: It was about 95% of patients that developed vaccine-induced immune responses.

Generated by immunoSEQ multiplex PCR, the TCRdb table keeps only in-frame clones and is missing some. The data contain tens of thousands of clones, 90% to 95% of them singletons. Here the sequenced sample was PBMCs, taken from a glioma patient treated with radiotherapy, temozolomide or both. This TCR derives from a man aged 25-45 years with glioma.

The CDR3 loop is CASSSYRGDTEAFF. CDR3 coding DNA: TGTGCCAGCAGTTCATACAGGGGGGACACTGAAGCTTTCTTT. The chain carries TRBV27 and TRBJ1-1; 8 bases align to TRBD1. V was clipped by 4 bases and J by 3 bases; unmatched bases: 4. There are 14 residues in the CDR3. CDR1 is MNHEY, CDR2 SMNVEV, per germline (reference sequence).